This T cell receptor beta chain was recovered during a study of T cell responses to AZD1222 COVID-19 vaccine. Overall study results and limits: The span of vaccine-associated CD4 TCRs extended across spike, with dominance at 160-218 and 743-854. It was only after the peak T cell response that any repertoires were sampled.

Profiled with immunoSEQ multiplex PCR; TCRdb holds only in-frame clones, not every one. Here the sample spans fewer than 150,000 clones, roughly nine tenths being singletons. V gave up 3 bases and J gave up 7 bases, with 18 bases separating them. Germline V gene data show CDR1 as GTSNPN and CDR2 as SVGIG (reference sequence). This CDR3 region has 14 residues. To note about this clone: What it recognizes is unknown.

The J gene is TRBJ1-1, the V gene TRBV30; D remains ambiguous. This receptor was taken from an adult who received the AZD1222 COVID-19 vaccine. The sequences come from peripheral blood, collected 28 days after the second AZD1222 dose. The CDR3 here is CAWSRTDGGFEAFF. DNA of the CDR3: TGTGCCTGGAGCCGAACGGACGGAGGATTTGAAGCTTTCTTT.